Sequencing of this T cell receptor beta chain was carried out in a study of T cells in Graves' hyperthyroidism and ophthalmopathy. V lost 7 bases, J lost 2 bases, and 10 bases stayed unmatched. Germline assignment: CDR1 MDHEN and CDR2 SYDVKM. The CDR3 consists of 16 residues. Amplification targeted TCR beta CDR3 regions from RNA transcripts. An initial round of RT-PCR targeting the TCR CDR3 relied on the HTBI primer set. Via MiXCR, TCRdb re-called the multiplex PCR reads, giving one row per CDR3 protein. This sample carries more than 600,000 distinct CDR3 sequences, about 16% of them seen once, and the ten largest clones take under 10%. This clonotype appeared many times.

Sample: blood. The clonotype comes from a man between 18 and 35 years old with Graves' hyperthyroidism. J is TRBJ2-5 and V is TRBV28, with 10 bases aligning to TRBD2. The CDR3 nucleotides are TGTGCCAGCACCCTCGGGCTAGCGGGAGTACAAGAGACCCAGTACTTC. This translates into CASTLGLAGVQETQYF.